This T cell receptor (beta chain) was sequenced in a study of a mutant IDH1 vaccine in newly diagnosed glioma. Study background: It was radiotherapy, temozolomide, or both that patients received previously, with most receiving both.

Specified time point: baseline, week 1 (first vaccination visit). Sample treatment: pre-vaccination baseline after standard-of-care therapy. Donor diagnoses consisted of new WHO grade 3 or 4 IDH1-mutant, ATRX-lost astrocytomas. Deletions cut 4 bases from V and 7 bases from J, with 17 bases between. The germline V gene has CDR1 MNHNS and CDR2 SASEGT. The CDR3 has 15 residues. Assay: immunoSEQ multiplex PCR; the TCRdb copy retains only in-frame clones and omits some. The profile shows about 23,000 clones, roughly nine tenths of them singletons. The sample was PBMCs, taken from a glioma patient treated with radiotherapy, temozolomide or both. The source of this sequence is a man aged 25 to 40 with glioma. J is TRBJ1-5 and V is TRBV6-1; possibly TRBD1 for D (5 bases). CDR3 DNA sequence: TGTGCCAGCAGTGGACAGCGGGCTCGGGGCCAGCCCCAGCATTTT. Translating it yields CASSGQRARGQPQHF.